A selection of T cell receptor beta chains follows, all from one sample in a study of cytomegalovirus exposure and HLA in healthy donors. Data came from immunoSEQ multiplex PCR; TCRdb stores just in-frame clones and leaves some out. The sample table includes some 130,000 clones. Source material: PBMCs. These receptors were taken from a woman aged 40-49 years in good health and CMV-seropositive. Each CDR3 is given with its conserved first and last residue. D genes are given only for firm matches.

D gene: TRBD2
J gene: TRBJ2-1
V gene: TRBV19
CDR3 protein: CASSNLAGGSNEQFF
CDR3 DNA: TGTGCCAGTAGCAACCTAGCGGGAGGGAGTAATGAGCAGTTCTTC

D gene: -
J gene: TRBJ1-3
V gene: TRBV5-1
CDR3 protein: CASSLGTINTIYF
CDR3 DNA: TGCGCCAGCAGCCTAGGGACAATAAACACCATATATTTT

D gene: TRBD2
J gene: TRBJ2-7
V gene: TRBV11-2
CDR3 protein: CASRTYGTSSYEQYF
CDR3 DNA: TGTGCCAGCAGAACTTACGGGACTAGCAGCTACGAGCAGTACTTC

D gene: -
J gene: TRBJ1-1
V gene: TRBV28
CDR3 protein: CASRHPGTAEGRTEAFF
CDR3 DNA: TGTGCCAGCAGGCACCCCGGGACGGCGGAGGGTAGGACTGAAGCTTTCTTT

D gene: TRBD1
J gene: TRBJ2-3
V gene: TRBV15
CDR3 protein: CAAKTGGTDTQYF
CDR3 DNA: TGTGCCGCAAAGACAGGGGGTACAGATACGCAGTATTTT

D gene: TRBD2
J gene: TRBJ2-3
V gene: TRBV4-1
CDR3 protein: CASSPLSGRGRDTQYF
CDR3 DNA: TGCGCCAGCAGTCCCCTTAGCGGGAGAGGAAGAGATACGCAGTATTTT

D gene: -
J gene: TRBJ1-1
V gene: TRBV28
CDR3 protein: CASRRPGQKNTEAFF
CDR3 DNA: TGTGCCAGCAGGAGACCAGGGCAGAAGAACACTGAAGCTTTCTTT

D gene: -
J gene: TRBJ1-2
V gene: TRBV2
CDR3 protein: CASSEEQSYGHTF
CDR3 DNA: TGTGCCAGCAGTGAAGAACAGAGCTATGGCCACACCTTC

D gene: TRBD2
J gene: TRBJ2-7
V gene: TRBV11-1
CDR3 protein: CASSRGLAGVYEQYF
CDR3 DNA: TGTGCCAGCAGTCGGGGGTTAGCGGGAGTCTACGAGCAGTACTTC

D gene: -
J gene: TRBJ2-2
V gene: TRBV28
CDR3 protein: CASSQNLPGTRTGELFF
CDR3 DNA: TGTGCCAGCAGTCAAAACCTCCCCGGGACAAGGACCGGGGAGCTGTTTTTT

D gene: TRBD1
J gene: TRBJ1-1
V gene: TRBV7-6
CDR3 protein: CASSEERQGEAFF
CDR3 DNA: TGTGCCAGCAGCGAAGAAAGACAGGGTGAAGCTTTCTTT

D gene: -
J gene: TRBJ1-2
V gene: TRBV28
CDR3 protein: CASSGGGNYGYTF
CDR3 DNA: TGTGCCAGCAGCGGGGGAGGGAACTATGGCTACACCTTC

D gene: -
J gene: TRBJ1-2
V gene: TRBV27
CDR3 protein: CASSLSYRDGYTF
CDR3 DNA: TGTGCCAGCAGTTTATCGTATCGGGATGGCTACACCTTC

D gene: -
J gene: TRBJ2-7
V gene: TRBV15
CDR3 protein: CATSRVAATYEQYF
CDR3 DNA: TGTGCCACCAGCAGAGTCGCGGCCACCTACGAGCAGTACTTC

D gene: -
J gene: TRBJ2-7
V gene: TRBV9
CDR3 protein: CASSGAAYEQYF
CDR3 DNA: TGTGCCAGCAGCGGGGCTGCCTACGAGCAGTACTTC

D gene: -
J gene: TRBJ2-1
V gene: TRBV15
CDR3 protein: CATSLAGNEQFF
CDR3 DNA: TGTGCCACCAGCCTTGCCGGGAATGAGCAGTTCTTC

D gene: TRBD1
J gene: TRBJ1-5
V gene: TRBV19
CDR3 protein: CASSVQARDRGAFPQHF
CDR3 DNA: TGTGCCAGTAGTGTACAAGCCCGGGACAGGGGCGCTTTCCCCCAGCATTTT

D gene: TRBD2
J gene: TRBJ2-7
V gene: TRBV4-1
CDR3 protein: CASSQTGTSGYEQYF
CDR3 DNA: TGCGCCAGCAGCCAGACCGGGACTAGCGGATACGAGCAGTACTTC

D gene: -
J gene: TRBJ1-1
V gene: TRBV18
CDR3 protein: CASSPGTGHSNTEAFF
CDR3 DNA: TGTGCCAGCTCACCCGGTACGGGACACTCGAACACTGAAGCTTTCTTT

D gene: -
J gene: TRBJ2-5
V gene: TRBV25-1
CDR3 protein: CASSENPPGDQETQYF
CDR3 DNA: TGTGCCAGCAGTGAAAACCCCCCGGGGGACCAAGAGACCCAGTACTTC

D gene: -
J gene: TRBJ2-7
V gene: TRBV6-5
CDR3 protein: CASSYSRSSYEQYF
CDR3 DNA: TGTGCCAGCAGTTACTCACGGAGTTCCTACGAGCAGTACTTC

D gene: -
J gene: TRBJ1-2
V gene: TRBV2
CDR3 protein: CASSEEKGPNYGYTF
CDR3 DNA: TGTGCCAGCAGTGAAGAGAAGGGGCCCAACTATGGCTACACCTTC

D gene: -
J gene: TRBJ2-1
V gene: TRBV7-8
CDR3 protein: CASSLPGTTYNEQFF
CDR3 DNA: TGTGCCAGCAGCTTACCCGGGACAACGTACAATGAGCAGTTCTTC

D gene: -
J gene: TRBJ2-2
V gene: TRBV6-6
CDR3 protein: CASSYRDTGELFF
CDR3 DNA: TGTGCCAGCAGTTACCGGGACACCGGGGAGCTGTTTTTT

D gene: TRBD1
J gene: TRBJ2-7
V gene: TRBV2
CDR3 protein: CASSTTTGSGFEQYF
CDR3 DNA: TGTGCCAGCAGTACCACGACAGGGTCGGGCTTCGAGCAGTACTTC

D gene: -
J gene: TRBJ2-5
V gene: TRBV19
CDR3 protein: CASSGPDRYQATQYF
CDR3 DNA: TGTGCCAGTAGTGGCCCCGACAGATACCAAGCGACCCAGTACTTC

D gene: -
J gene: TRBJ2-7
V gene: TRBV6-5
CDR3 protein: CASSPWGSDYEQYF
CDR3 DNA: TGTGCCAGCAGTCCTTGGGGTAGCGACTACGAGCAGTACTTC

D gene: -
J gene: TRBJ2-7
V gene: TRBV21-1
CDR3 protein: CATPGTRQPRAFTYEQYF
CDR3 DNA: TGTGCCACCCCTGGGACAAGACAGCCCCGGGCCTTTACCTACGAGCAGTACTTC

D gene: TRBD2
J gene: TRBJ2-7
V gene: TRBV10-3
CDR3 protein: CAISDRGLAGGYEQYF
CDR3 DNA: TGTGCCATCAGTGACCGGGGACTAGCGGGAGGGTACGAGCAGTACTTC

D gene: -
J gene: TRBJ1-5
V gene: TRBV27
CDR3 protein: CASRSLGREPNQPQHF
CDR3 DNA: TGTGCCAGCAGATCCCTGGGTCGGGAACCCAATCAGCCCCAGCATTTT

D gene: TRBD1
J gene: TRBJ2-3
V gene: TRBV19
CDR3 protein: CASTETGDRADTQYF
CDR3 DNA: TGTGCCAGTACCGAGACAGGGGATAGGGCAGATACGCAGTATTTT

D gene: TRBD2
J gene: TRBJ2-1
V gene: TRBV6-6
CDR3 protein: CASRPSGNVYNEQFF
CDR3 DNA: TGTGCCAGCAGACCGAGCGGGAACGTCTACAATGAGCAGTTCTTC

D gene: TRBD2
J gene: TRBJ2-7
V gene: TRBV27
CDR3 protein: CASPDGTSEEGGYEQYF
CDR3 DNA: TGTGCCAGCCCCGACGGGACTAGCGAGGAAGGGGGGTACGAGCAGTACTTC

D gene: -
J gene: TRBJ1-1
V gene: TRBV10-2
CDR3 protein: CASAGSGRWTEAFF
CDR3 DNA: TGCGCCAGCGCTGGGTCGGGGAGGTGGACTGAAGCTTTCTTT

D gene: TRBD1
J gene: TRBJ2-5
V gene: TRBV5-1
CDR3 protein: CASSLAGQGVETQYF
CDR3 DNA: TGCGCCAGCAGCTTGGCGGGACAGGGAGTGGAGACCCAGTACTTC

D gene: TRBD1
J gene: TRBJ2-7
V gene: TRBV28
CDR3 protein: CATAPGQQREQYF
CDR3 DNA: TGTGCCACAGCTCCGGGACAGCAACGCGAGCAGTACTTC

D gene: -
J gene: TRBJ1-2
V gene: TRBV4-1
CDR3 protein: CASSQDQGPGLYGYTF
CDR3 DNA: TGCGCCAGCAGCCAAGATCAGGGTCCAGGTCTCTATGGCTACACCTTC

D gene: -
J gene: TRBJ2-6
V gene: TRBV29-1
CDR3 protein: CSFASSGANVLTF
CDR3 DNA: TGCAGCTTCGCGTCATCTGGGGCCAACGTCCTGACTTTC

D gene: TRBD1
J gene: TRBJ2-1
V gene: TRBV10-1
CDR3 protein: CASSQDRGRNEQFF
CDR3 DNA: TGCGCCAGCAGCCAAGACAGGGGAAGGAATGAGCAGTTCTTC

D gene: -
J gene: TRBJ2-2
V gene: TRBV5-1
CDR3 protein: CASSLVPPDNTGELFF
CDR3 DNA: TGCGCCAGCAGCTTGGTCCCTCCAGATAACACCGGGGAGCTGTTTTTT

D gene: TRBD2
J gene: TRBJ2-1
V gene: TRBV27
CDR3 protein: CASSRGRGVNEQFF
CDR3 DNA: TGTGCCAGCAGCCGCGGGAGGGGAGTCAATGAGCAGTTCTTC

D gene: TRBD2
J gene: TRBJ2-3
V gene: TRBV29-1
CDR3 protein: CSVDLAGGDTQYF
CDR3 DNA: TGCAGCGTTGATCTGGCGGGAGGAGACACGCAGTATTTT

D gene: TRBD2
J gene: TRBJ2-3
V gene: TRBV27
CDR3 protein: CASSKKLGTSGTRGTQYF
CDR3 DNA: TGTGCCAGCAGTAAAAAACTCGGGACTAGCGGGACGAGGGGTACGCAGTATTTT

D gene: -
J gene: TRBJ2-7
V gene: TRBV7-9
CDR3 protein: CASIEEGSSYEQYF
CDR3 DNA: TGTGCCAGCATAGAAGAGGGTAGCTCCTACGAGCAGTACTTC

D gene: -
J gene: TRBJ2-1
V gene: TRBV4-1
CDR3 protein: CASSRAGTNEQFF
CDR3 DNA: TGCGCCAGCAGCCGGGCGGGAACCAATGAGCAGTTCTTC

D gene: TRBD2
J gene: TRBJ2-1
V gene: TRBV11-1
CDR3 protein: CASSLSGGRVGEQFF
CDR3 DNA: TGTGCCAGCAGCTTATCGGGGGGACGGGTGGGTGAGCAGTTCTTC

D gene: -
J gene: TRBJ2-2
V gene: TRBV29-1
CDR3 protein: CSVGQTNTGELFF
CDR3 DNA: TGCAGCGTTGGGCAGACGAACACCGGGGAGCTGTTTTTT

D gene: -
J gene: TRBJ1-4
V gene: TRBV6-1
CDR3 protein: CASSERQVGEKLFF
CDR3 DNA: TGTGCCAGCAGTGAACGACAGGTTGGCGAAAAACTGTTTTTT

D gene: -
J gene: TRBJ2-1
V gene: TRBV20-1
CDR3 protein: CSVGDEQFF
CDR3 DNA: TGCAGTGTAGGGGATGAGCAGTTCTTC

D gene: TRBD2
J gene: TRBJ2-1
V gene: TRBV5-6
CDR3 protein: CASLPTGRGGNEQFF
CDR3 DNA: TGTGCCAGCTTACCTACAGGGCGGGGGGGCAATGAGCAGTTCTTC

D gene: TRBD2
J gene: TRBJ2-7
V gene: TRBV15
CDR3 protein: CATSRDLRGTGEQYF
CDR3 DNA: TGTGCCACCAGCAGAGATTTGCGGGGGACCGGCGAGCAGTACTTC